This TCR beta chain originates from a study of blood T cell repertoires in COVID-19. Study-level background: Sites in the United States, Italy and Spain provided acute and convalescent COVID-19 samples. Nucleic acid was either cDNA or gDNA, and it came from T cells, B-cell-depleted T cells, or PBMCs.

In the authors' workflow: Amplification of reference gene primers was used by the study to estimate nucleated cell counts. Profiled with immunoSEQ multiplex PCR; TCRdb holds only in-frame clones, not every one. V and J calls and clone size are those listed in that table; D and trimming were worked out from the DNA. This sample has about 62,000 clones; over 75% occur once, and the top ten carry 3.9%. The CDR3 has 14 amino acids. Trimming took off 1 base at V and 2 bases at J, with 9 bases between the two ends. From germline, CDR1 is LNHDA and CDR2 SQIVND (reference sequence). This sequence was found in a human donor in a cohort sampled during active COVID-19. Material for sequencing was peripheral blood. The V call is TRBV19, the J call TRBJ2-7; maybe TRBD2 (6 bases). CDR3: CASSIAGEAYEQYF. The CDR3 DNA reads as TGTGCCAGTAGTATAGCGGGGGAGGCCTACGAGCAGTACTTC.